What follows describes a single T cell receptor (beta chain). Its antigen remains unknown. These data come from a study of T cell responses to AZD1222 COVID-19 vaccine. Study information: Doses given second, at about 4 or about 12 weeks, were pooled. General study points: Spike-specific TCR breadth and depth were elevated following two AZD1222 doses. Baseline antibody screening turned up just a handful of seropositive AZD1222 recipients. Repertoires were obtained solely post-peak T cell response.

The CDR3 has 18 residues. From germline, CDR1 is SGHRS and CDR2 YFSETQ. V lost 3 bases and J lost 2; bases outside the gene matches: 14. TCRdb's table, derived via immunoSEQ multiplex PCR, lists solely in-frame clones and lacks some. There are about 84,000 clones in the sample; 70% to 90% occur only once, and roughly 1.6% lies in the top ten. The sequence came from an adult in good health. The material sequenced was peripheral blood, taken on day 0 of AZD1222 vaccination. This chain uses TRBV5-1 with TRBJ2-3, with TRBD1 matching 8 bases. CDR3 sequence reads: CASSSQPQTGENTDTQYF. For the CDR3, the DNA is TGCGCCAGCAGCTCGCAACCTCAGACAGGGGAAAACACAGATACGCAGTATTTT. The full variable domain, with the rest looked up from reference TRBV5-1 and TRBJ2-3, is KAGVTQTPRYLIKTRGQQVTLSCSPISGHRSVSWYQQTPGQGLQFLFEYFSETQRNKGNFPGRFSGRQFSNSRSEMNVSTLELGDSALYLCASSSQPQTGENTDTQYFGPGTRLTVL.